The TCR beta chain under discussion was sequenced for a study of T cells after yellow fever vaccination. Study information: Those fractions that held only low numbers of cells were prepared using the SMART-Seq v4 Ultra Low Input RNA kit.

This clonotype was recorded many times. Its antigen remains unidentified. General study points: Overlap between CD4 and CD8 compartments was detected for a small share of clonotypes. The booster saw the reappearance of most primary-vaccination clones (more than 95% CD4, about 90% CD8).

Universal primer sites and UMIs were introduced during 5'RACE template-switching synthesis of TCR cDNA. TCRdb itself ran the 5' RACE reads through MiXCR, one entry per CDR3 protein. The repertoire holds some 350,000 distinct CDR3 sequences, about 4% seen once, with roughly 26% in the top ten. This CDR3 is built from 12 residues. Trimming took 7 bases from V and 1 from J, leaving 6 bases between them. Germline CDR1 is SGDLS and CDR2 is YYNGEE. This sequence originates from a man in his late teens or twenties who received the YFV17D yellow fever vaccine. The sample here was PBMCs, taken 5 days after the yellow fever booster vaccination. The V and J genes are TRBV9 and TRBJ2-1; D call uncertain. The CDR3 nucleotides are TGTGCCAGCGCAAGGTCCTACAATGAGCAGTTCTTC. Encoded protein: CASARSYNEQFF.